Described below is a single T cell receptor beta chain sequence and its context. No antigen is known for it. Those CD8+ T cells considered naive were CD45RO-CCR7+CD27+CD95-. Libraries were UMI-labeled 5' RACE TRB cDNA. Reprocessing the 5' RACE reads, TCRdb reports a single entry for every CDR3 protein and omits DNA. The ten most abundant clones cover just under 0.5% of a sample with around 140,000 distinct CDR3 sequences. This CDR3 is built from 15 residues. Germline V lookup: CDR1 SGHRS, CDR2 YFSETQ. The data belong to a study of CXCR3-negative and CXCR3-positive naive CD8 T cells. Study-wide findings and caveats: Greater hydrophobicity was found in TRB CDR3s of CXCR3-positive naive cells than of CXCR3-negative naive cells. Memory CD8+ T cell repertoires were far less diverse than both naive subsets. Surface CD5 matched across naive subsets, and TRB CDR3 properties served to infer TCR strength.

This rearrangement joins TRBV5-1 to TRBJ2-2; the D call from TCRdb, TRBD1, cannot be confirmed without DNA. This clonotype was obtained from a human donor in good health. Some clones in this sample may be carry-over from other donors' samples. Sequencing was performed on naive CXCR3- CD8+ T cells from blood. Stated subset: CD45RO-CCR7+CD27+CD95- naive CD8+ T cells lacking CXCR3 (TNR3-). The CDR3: CASSLAWGATGELFF.